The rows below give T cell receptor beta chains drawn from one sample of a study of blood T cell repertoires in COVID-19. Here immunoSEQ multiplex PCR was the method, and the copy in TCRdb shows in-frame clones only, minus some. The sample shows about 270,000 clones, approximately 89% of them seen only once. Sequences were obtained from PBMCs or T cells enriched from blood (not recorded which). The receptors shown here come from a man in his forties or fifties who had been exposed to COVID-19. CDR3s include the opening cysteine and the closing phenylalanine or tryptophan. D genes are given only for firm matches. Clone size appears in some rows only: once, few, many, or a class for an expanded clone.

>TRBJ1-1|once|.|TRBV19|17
CASNLPGQGVRDTEAFF
TGTGCCAGTAACCTCCCGGGACAAGGCGTGCGGGACACTGAAGCTTTCTTT
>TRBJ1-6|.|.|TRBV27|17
CASSLSGGERWNSPLHF
TGTGCCAGCAGTTTATCGGGGGGGGAGCGGTGGAATTCACCCCTCCACTTT
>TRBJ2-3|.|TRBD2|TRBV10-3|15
CAISLPSGGTDTQYF
TGTGCCATCAGTTTGCCTAGCGGGGGCACAGATACGCAGTATTTT
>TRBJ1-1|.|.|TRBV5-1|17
CASSLTISGEGNTEAFF
TGCGCCAGCAGCCTCACAATCTCGGGGGAGGGGAACACTGAAGCTTTCTTT
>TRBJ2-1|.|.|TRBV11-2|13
CASSFGSYNEQFF
TGTGCCAGCAGCTTTGGCAGCTACAATGAGCAGTTCTTC
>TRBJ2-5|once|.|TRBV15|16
CATSRGHPGGTETQYF
TGTGCCACCAGCAGAGGGCACCCTGGAGGGACGGAGACCCAGTACTTC
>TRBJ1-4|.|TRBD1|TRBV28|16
CASSLGGQGGTEKLFF
TGTGCCAGCAGTTTGGGGGGACAGGGTGGTACTGAAAAACTGTTTTTT
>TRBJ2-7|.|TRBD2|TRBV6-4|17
CASSDFIAGASKYEQYF
TGTGCCAGCAGTGACTTCATAGCGGGAGCCTCTAAATACGAGCAGTACTTC
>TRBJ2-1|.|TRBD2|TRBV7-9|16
CASSLSGAGGWNEQFF
TGTGCCAGCTCCTTATCAGGAGCGGGAGGATGGAATGAGCAGTTCTTC
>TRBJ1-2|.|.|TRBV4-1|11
CASSQERGYTF
TGCGCCAGCAGCCAAGAACGGGGCTACACCTTC
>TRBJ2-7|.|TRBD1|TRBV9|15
CASSVSPGQGYEQYF
TGTGCCAGCAGCGTATCGCCGGGACAGGGATACGAGCAGTACTTC
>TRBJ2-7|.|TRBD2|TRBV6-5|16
CASSSGLAGGSYEQYF
TGTGCCAGCAGTTCGGGACTAGCGGGGGGGTCCTACGAGCAGTACTTC
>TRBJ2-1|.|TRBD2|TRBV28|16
CASSPTSGRAFSEQFF
TGTGCCAGCAGTCCAACTAGCGGGAGGGCCTTTAGTGAGCAGTTCTTC
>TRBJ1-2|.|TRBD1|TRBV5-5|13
CASSGGQGEGYTF
TGTGCCAGCAGCGGTGGACAGGGGGAGGGCTACACCTTC
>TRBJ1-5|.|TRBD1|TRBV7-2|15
CASSLGQGQNQPQHF
TGTGCCAGCAGCTTGGGACAGGGGCAGAATCAGCCCCAGCATTTT
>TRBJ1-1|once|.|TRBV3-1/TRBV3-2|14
CASSQVAENTEAFF
TGTGCCAGCAGCCAAGTTGCGGAGAACACTGAAGCTTTCTTT
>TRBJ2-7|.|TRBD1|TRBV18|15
CASSPPGTGLYEQYF
TGTGCCAGCTCACCACCCGGGACAGGCCTCTACGAGCAGTACTTC
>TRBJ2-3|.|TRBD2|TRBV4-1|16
CASSPRVAGYTDTQYF
TGCGCCAGCAGCCCCCGGGTAGCGGGGTACACAGATACGCAGTATTTT
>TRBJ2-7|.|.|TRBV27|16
CASSSIGGLGTYEQYF
TGTGCCAGCAGTTCAATCGGGGGGCTCGGAACCTACGAGCAGTACTTC
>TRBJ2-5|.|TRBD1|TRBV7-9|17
CASSLGVWDRGLETQYF
TGTGCCAGCAGCTTAGGGGTCTGGGACAGGGGGCTTGAGACCCAGTACTTC
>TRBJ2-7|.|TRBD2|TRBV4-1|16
CASSHFSGSSVYEQYF
TGCGCCAGCAGCCACTTTAGCGGGAGTTCGGTCTACGAGCAGTACTTC
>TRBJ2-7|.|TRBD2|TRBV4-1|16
CASSQVATSVSYEQYF
TGCGCCAGCAGCCAAGTGGCGACTAGCGTCTCCTACGAGCAGTACTTC
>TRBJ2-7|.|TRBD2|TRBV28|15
CASSLLLAGLDEQYF
TGTGCCAGCAGTTTATTGTTAGCGGGACTTGACGAGCAGTACTTC
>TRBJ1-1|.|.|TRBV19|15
CASRQQDGGVTEAFF
TGTGCCAGTAGGCAACAGGACGGGGGTGTCACTGAAGCTTTCTTT
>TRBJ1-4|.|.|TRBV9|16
CASSVDGQGPNEKLFF
TGTGCCAGCAGCGTAGATGGCCAGGGGCCAAATGAAAAACTGTTTTTT
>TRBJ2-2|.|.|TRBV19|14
CASSLRLNTGELFF
TGTGCCAGTAGTCTCAGACTGAACACCGGGGAGCTGTTTTTT
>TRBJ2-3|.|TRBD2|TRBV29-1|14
CSVAPSGSRDTQYF
TGCAGCGTTGCTCCCAGCGGGAGTCGCGATACGCAGTATTTT
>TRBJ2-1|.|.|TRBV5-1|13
CASRFGVDNEQFF
TGCGCCAGCAGATTCGGGGTTGACAATGAGCAGTTCTTC
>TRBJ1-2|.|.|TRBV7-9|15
CASSLGVGVNYGYTF
TGTGCCAGCAGCTTAGGAGTCGGAGTTAACTATGGCTACACCTTC
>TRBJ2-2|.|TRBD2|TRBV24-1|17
CATSDLVAGGITGELFF
TGTGCCACCAGTGATTTGGTGGCGGGAGGGATCACCGGGGAGCTGTTTTTT
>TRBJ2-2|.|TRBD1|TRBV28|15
CASRLTGGGTGELFF
TGTGCCAGCAGATTGACAGGGGGAGGCACCGGGGAGCTGTTTTTT